Below, 27 T cell receptor beta chains from the same sample are listed, as sequenced in a study of Ad26.COV2.S vaccination and SARS-CoV-2 variants. Using immunoSEQ multiplex PCR, the repertoire was profiled, and TCRdb retains in-frame clones only, with some absent. There are under 300,000 clones in the sample; 70% to 90% occur only once, and about 2.7% lies in the top ten. Treatment here: roughly 19 received Ad26.COV2.S at low or high dose, single or two shots; roughly five received placebo; per-sample allocation not given. Collection of the samples took place on day 63 after the first injection of vaccine or placebo. Sequencing used peripheral blood, obtained in a trial of Ad26.COV2.S vaccine versus placebo. These receptors all stem from a person aged 18-60 years who received the Ad26.COV2.S COVID-19 vaccine or a placebo.

For the CDR3, the DNA is TGTGCCAGCTCACCTTCCAGGGTTTCAGACTATGGCTACACCTTC. Its protein is CASSPSRVSDYGYTF. V gene TRBV18 combines with J gene TRBJ1-2, with D possibly being TRBD1 (5 bases). Germline values: CDR1 KGHSH, CDR2 LQKENI. V was shortened by 3 bases and J by 3 bases, with 14 bases between the two germline ends. This CDR3 contains 15 residues.

This CDR3 reads CASSAAGTFGDTQYF. The CDR3 DNA follows: TGTGCCAGCAGTGCGGCGGGGACATTTGGGGATACGCAGTATTTT. The chain carries TRBV6-4 and TRBJ2-3, with D perhaps being TRBD1 or TRBD2 (6 bases each). V lost 4 bases to trimming and J lost 6 bases, with 17 bases between them. This CDR3 is 15 amino acids long. In germline, CDR1 is MRHNA, CDR2 SNTAGT.

This clone was observed a few times. J is TRBJ1-4 and V is TRBV9; no clear D. CDR1 is SGDLS, CDR2 YYNGEE, per germline. This CDR3 contains 15 residues. V gave up 4 bases and J gave up 8 bases, with 18 bases separating them. The CDR3 region has the DNA TGTGCCAGCAGCTCCGACGGGTCGCTGGAGGAAAAACTGTTTTTT. The encoded protein is CASSSDGSLEEKLFF.

Worth noting for this clone: Because the CDR3's place on the DNA is in doubt, the DNA is left out and the CDR3 is given as listed by TCRdb. Here the CDR3 reads CASRSVWGQGINQPQHF. This sequence joins TRBV12-2 and TRBJ1-5; the table calls TRBD1, which could not be checked here. TRBV12-2 is deemed a pseudogene. The CDR3 sequence runs 17 residues, both termini included.

The gene calls are TRBV6-5 and TRBJ1-1, with D tentatively TRBD1 (6 bases). The CDR3 length is 15 residues. The germline V gene has CDR1 MNHEY and CDR2 SVGAGI. Trimming left V 5 bases short and J 6 bases short, with 19 bases between. CDR3: CASSLSQTTGAEAFF. CDR3 bases: TGTGCCAGCAGTCTATCCCAAACGACAGGCGCTGAAGCTTTCTTT.

The chain uses TRBV6-5 and TRBJ1-2; 7 nucleotides agree with TRBD1. Trimming removed 6 bases from V and 8 bases from J; junction bases left unmatched: 6. The CDR3 extends over 12 amino acids. CDR1 and CDR2 from the germline V gene are MNHEY and SVGAGI. In DNA, the CDR3 is TGTGCCAGCAGCCAGAGGGGGCGCGGCTACACCTTC. It yields the protein CASSQRGRGYTF.

The gene calls are TRBV10-3 and TRBJ1-1; 11 bases match TRBD1. The CDR3 has 14 amino acids. From germline, CDR1 is ENHRY and CDR2 SYGVKD. Germline trimming cut 4 bases from V and 6 bases from J; bases unmatched to any gene: 4. CDR3 in DNA: TGTGCCATCAGTGCGGACAGGGGGCACCCTGAAGCTTTCTTT. It translates to CAISADRGHPEAFF.

The chain is built from TRBV7-2 and TRBJ2-1; 9 nucleotides align to TRBD2. This CDR3 comprises 17 residues. Germline V lookup: CDR1 SGHTA, CDR2 FQGNSA. Losses at the gene ends were 5 bases for V and 8 bases for J; bases not matched to a gene: 16. DNA of the CDR3: TGTGCCAGCAGCCCCCTGAGAAGGTTAGCGGGAGACTATGAGCAGTTCTTC. This encodes CASSPLRRLAGDYEQFF.

V gene TRBV6-5 combines with J gene TRBJ2-2, with 11 bases fitting TRBD2. CDR1 and CDR2 from the germline V gene are MNHEY and SVGAGI. The CDR3 has 15 amino acids. V lost 5 bases and J lost 6; bases outside the gene matches: 5. CDR3 sequence reads: CASSLTSGTSGELFF. CDR3 sequence (DNA): TGTGCCAGCAGTCTGACTAGCGGGACCTCCGGGGAGCTGTTTTTT.

This clone was recorded only once. The rearrangement links TRBV3-1 (or the pseudogene TRBV3-2) to TRBJ1-6; TRBD1 aligns across 9 bases. The CDR3 is 15 amino acids. CDR1 and CDR2 from the germline V gene are LGHDT and YNNKEL (reference sequence). J lost 7 bases, V lost 1 base, and 2 bases had no gene match. In DNA, the CDR3 is TGTGCCAGCAGCCAAGCCGGGACAGGGAATTCACCCCTCCACTTT. This encodes CASSQAGTGNSPLHF.

This chain connects TRBV7-9 to TRBJ2-2; TRBD1 aligns across 8 bases. CDR3 length: 19 amino acids. Germline lookup yields CDR1 SEHNR and CDR2 FQNEAQ (reference sequence). J lost 3 bases, V lost 2 bases, and 14 bases had no gene match. Here the CDR3 reads CASSLSYLVQGADTGELFF. CDR3 nucleotides: TGTGCCAGCAGCTTATCCTATCTGGTTCAGGGGGCGGACACCGGGGAGCTGTTTTTT.

The chain joins TRBV30 to TRBJ1-5, with D perhaps TRBD1 (5 bases). V lost 2 bases, J lost 2 bases, and 13 bases lay in between. The CDR3 contains 15 residues. CDR1 is GTSNPN and CDR2 is SVGIG in the germline V gene (reference sequence). CDR3 nucleotide sequence: TGTGCCTGGAGTTCGGGGCAGGGAGGCAATCAGCCCCAGCATTTT. Protein: CAWSSGQGGNQPQHF.

V is TRBV28 and J is TRBJ2-5; tentative D call: TRBD2 (5 bases). CDR1 and CDR2 (germline): MDHEN, SYDVKM. The V and J ends lost 5 bases and 2 bases respectively, with 21 bases between them. The CDR3 is 17 amino acids. CDR3 DNA sequence: TGTGCCAGCAGTCCCCGCATATTAGGTGGAGGACAAGAGACCCAGTACTTC. Its translation is CASSPRILGGGQETQYF.

This sequence joins TRBV9 and TRBJ2-7; maybe TRBD2 (5 bases). This CDR3 contains 13 residues. V lost 3 bases and J 4 bases, leaving 11 bases between the germline ends. Germline V gene lookup returns CDR1 SGDLS and CDR2 YYNGEE. CDR3 residues: CASSEEGLYEQYF. For the CDR3, the DNA is TGTGCCAGCAGCGAAGAGGGTTTGTACGAGCAGTACTTC.

This chain joins TRBV4-3 and TRBJ2-3, with a weak D call TRBD2 (6 bases). The CDR3 is 15 residues long. Germline assignment: CDR1 LGHNA and CDR2 YSLEER. The V end lost 1 base, the J end lost 1 base, and 9 bases lay between the germline ends. The CDR3 DNA follows: TGCGCCAGCAGCCAAGGCGCGGGGCGCACAGATACGCAGTATTTT. Protein: CASSQGAGRTDTQYF.

The chain uses TRBV6-5 and TRBJ1-2; no firm D call. There are 13 residues in the CDR3. The V gene lost 0 bases and the J gene lost 8 bases, with 10 bases spanning the gap. CDR1 MNHEY and CDR2 SVGAGI come from the germline V gene. Written as DNA, the CDR3 is TGTGCCAGCAGTTACTCGGCCGGAAGGGGCTACACCTTC. Its translation: CASSYSAGRGYTF.

This chain joins TRBV6-2 or TRBV6-3 and TRBJ1-1; D gene unclear. The V gene lost 2 bases and the J gene lost 9 bases, with 28 bases spanning the gap. CDR1 and CDR2 from the germline V gene are MNHEY and SVGEGT. This CDR3 comprises 18 residues. In DNA form, the CDR3 reads TGTGCCAGCAGTTACCCAGGAGGTGCAGCAGCCGGAACTGGTAAAGCTTTCTTT. Protein product: CASSYPGGAAAGTGKAFF.

The CDR3 loop reads CASSLSRTTGTDTQYF. For the CDR3, the DNA is TGTGCCAGCTCACTTTCCAGGACTACGGGCACAGATACGCAGTATTTT. This chain links TRBV18 with TRBJ2-3, with TRBD2 as a possible D gene (6 bases). V was pared by 4 bases and J by 1 base, with 15 bases between. This CDR3 contains 16 residues. CDR1 and CDR2 from the germline V gene are KGHSH and LQKENI.

The V gene is TRBV7-3, the J gene TRBJ2-3, with D tentatively TRBD2 (5 bases). Germline V gene lookup returns CDR1 SGHTA and CDR2 FQGTGA. The CDR3 loop spans 15 amino acids. V was clipped by 3 bases and J by 0 bases, with 10 bases between them. The CDR3 here is CASSLGRTSTDTQYF. The CDR3 DNA follows: TGTGCCAGCAGCTTGGGCAGGACTAGCACAGATACGCAGTATTTT.

The chain joins TRBV29-1 to TRBJ2-7; tentative D call: TRBD1 (6 bases). Trimming pared 4 bases from V and 3 bases from J, leaving 10 bases between. This CDR3 region has 12 residues. Germline CDR1 is SQVTM and CDR2 is ANQGSEA. The CDR3 sequence is CSVAPQGYEQYF. CDR3 nucleotides: TGCAGCGTTGCCCCACAGGGCTACGAGCAGTACTTC.

The genes are TRBV3-1 (or the pseudogene TRBV3-2) and TRBJ1-2; D gene ambiguous. Germline V gene lookup returns CDR1 LGHDT and CDR2 YNNKEL (reference sequence). Trimming pared 5 bases from V and 1 base from J, leaving 14 bases between. This CDR3 comprises 15 residues. The CDR3 spells CASSGAGPINYGYTF. The CDR3 DNA is TGTGCCAGCAGCGGAGCTGGACCTATTAACTATGGCTACACCTTC.

This clone was counted between two and nine times. The chain combines TRBV7-2 with TRBJ1-1, with D perhaps matching TRBD1 (5 bases). Germline V gene lookup returns CDR1 SGHTA and CDR2 FQGNSA. CDR3 size: 14 residues. Trimming cost V 1 base and J 6 bases, with 12 bases left between them. The chain's CDR3 is CASSLVSGLSEAFF. In nucleotides, the CDR3 is TGTGCCAGCAGCTTAGTCTCAGGGCTCTCTGAAGCTTTCTTT. Supplemented by reference TRBV7-2 and TRBJ1-1, the full variable domain reads GAGVSQSPSNKVTEKGKDVELRCDPISGHTALYWYRQSLGQGLEFLIYFQGNSAPDKSGLPSDRFSAERTGGSVSTLTIQRTQQEDSAVYLCASSLVSGLSEAFFGQGTRLTVV.

The chain uses TRBV4-1 and TRBJ2-7; D is possibly TRBD1 or TRBD2 (5 bases each). This CDR3 is 15 amino acids long. Trimming took 1 base from V and 1 from J, leaving 11 bases between them. Per germline, CDR1 MGHRA and CDR2 YSYEKL. The CDR3 coding sequence is TGCGCCAGCAGCCAAGGCCAGGGACCTTCCTACGAGCAGTACTTC. This sequence encodes CASSQGQGPSYEQYF.

The CDR3 region has the DNA TGTGCCAGCAGTGAAAGGTCCCGAAACATAAACTATGGCTACACCTTC. Translated, it gives CASSERSRNINYGYTF. The rearrangement uses TRBV2 and TRBJ1-2, with D unresolved. The CDR3 extends over 16 amino acids. Trimming left V 2 bases short and J 2 bases short, with 15 bases between. The V gene's germline CDR1 is SNHLY and CDR2 FYNNEI.

This clone has ten or more counts. The rearrangement links TRBV4-1 to TRBJ1-4; the D is unclear. Germline CDR1 MGHRA, CDR2 YSYEKL. The CDR3 consists of 16 residues. The ends were cut back, 0 bases at V and 6 bases at J, with 14 bases in the middle. The CDR3, as DNA: TGCGCCAGCAGCCAAGAAGGGCGGACTCTGGATGAAAAACTGTTTTTT. This sequence encodes CASSQEGRTLDEKLFF.

This sequence joins TRBV18 and TRBJ1-2; D remains unclear. This CDR3 is built from 13 residues. V was pared by 3 bases and J by 2 bases, with 7 bases between. The germline V gene has CDR1 KGHSH and CDR2 LQKENI. CDR3 nucleotide sequence: TGTGCCAGCTCACCCCCGGGAAACTATGGCTACACCTTC. Translation gives CASSPPGNYGYTF.

The chain uses TRBV4-3 and TRBJ1-2, with 7 bases identical to TRBD1. Germline CDR1 LGHNA, CDR2 YSLEER. J gave up 2 bases and V 0 bases, and 6 bases lay outside the gene matches. The CDR3 length is 16 residues. The CDR3 reads CASSQDPRDRNYGYTF. The DNA of the CDR3 is TGCGCCAGCAGCCAAGACCCTCGGGACAGAAACTATGGCTACACCTTC.